This record covers a single TCR beta chain. Antigen specificity is unknown. The data were taken from a study of identifying expanded T cells in peripheral blood. Healthy donors had no documented immune events, such as infections, while sampled. In germline, CDR1 is SQVTM, CDR2 ANQGSEA. V was pared by 6 bases and J by 4 bases, with 9 bases between. The CDR3 extends over 11 amino acids. TCRdb keeps only in-frame clones here, not all; method: immunoSEQ multiplex PCR. The sample holds around 81,000 clones; about 85% are singletons and the top ten take just under 4.5%. The study, taken as a whole, reports: Variance in clone template counts between roughly 2-week samples significantly increased with total template count across all healthy donors. Technical replicates showed around 1.2 changed clones; around 2 weeks about 16.4; four weeks 19.

The sequenced sample was blood. This rearrangement joins TRBV29-1 to TRBJ2-5; D gene ambiguous. This TCR was sampled from a person aged 18 to 70 in good health. DNA for the CDR3: TGCAGCGTGCCTCTAATAGAGACCCAGTACTTC. Translated: CSVPLIETQYF. The entire variable domain, with the rest obtained from reference TRBV29-1 and TRBJ2-5, is as follows: SAVISQKPSRDICQRGTSLTIQCQVDSQVTMMFWYRQQPGQSLTLIATANQGSEATYESGFVIDKFPISRPNLTFSTLTVSNMSPEDSSIYLCSVPLIETQYFGPGTRLLVL.